Listed here is a single T cell receptor (beta chain). The protocol was immunoSEQ multiplex PCR, while the TCRdb copy is restricted to in-frame clones and leaves out a portion. Of some 110,000 clones in the sample, 86% were seen once. The CDR3 totals 17 residues. V lost 6 bases to trimming and J lost 0 bases; unmatched junction nucleotides: 11. Germline CDR1 and CDR2: KGHSH and LQKENI. This sample was included in a study of blood T cell repertoires in COVID-19. J is TRBJ1-5 and V is TRBV18; the match to TRBD1 covers 7 bases. Sample: peripheral blood. The TCR sequence derives from a man aged 35 to 55 with acute or convalescent COVID-19. CDR3: CASSLDRMGYSNQPQHF. The CDR3 DNA follows: TGTGCCAGCTCCTTGGACAGGATGGGCTATAGCAATCAGCCCCAGCATTTT.